This T cell receptor beta chain is from a study of blood T cell repertoires in COVID-19. Using immunoSEQ multiplex PCR, the repertoire was profiled, and TCRdb retains in-frame clones only, with some absent. The sample has 200,000 to 250,000 clones, roughly 92% seen once. CDR1 and CDR2 (germline): MNHEY, SVGEGT. The CDR3 is made up of 15 amino acids. V lost 6 bases, J lost 2 bases, and 11 bases lay in between. V and J are TRBV6-2 or TRBV6-3 and TRBJ2-6, with D possibly being TRBD2 (6 bases). The source of this sequence is a man in his sixties with COVID-19, enrolled during active disease. The sample was peripheral blood. CDR3 nucleotides: TGTGCCAGCAGCCGCGGGGTGACTGGGGCCAACGTCCTGACTTTC. Encoded protein: CASSRGVTGANVLTF.